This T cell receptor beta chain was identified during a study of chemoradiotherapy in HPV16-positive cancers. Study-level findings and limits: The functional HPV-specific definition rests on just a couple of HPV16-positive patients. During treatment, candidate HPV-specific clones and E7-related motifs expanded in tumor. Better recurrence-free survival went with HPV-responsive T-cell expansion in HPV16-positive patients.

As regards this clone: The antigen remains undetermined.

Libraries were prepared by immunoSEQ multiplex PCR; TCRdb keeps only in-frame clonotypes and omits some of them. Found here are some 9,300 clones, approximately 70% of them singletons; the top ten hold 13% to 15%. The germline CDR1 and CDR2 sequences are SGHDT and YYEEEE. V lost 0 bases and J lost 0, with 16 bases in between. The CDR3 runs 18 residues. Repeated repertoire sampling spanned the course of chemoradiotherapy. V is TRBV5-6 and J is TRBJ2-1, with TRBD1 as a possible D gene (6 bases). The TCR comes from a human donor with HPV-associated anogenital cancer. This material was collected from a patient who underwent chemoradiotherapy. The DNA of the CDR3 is TGTGCCAGCAGCTTGGAATTGCGTAGGGGGAGCTCCTACAATGAGCAGTTCTTC. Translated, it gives CASSLELRRGSSYNEQFF.